A selection of T cell receptor beta chains follows, all from one sample in a study of T-cell reconstitution after alpha-beta-depleted transplantation in children. Via MiXCR, TCRdb re-called the PCR reads, giving one row per CDR3 protein. The sample holds a few hundred thousand distinct CDR3 sequences, approximately 42% seen once. The sample was PBMCs, taken before TCRalphabeta/CD19-depleted stem cell transplant. These receptor sequences come from a girl aged 2-15 years with aplastic anemia, due to receive a stem cell transplant. CDR3s include the opening cysteine and the closing phenylalanine or tryptophan. Fields, in order: V gene, D gene, clone size, J gene, CDR3 length, CDR3 DNA, CDR3 protein. D genes are given only for firm matches. Some rows mark clone size as missing; the rest say once, few, many or name a class of expanded clone.

>TRBV3-1|NA|many|TRBJ2-7|11
TGTGCCACTAGTAGAATCTACGAGCAGTACTTC
CATSRIYEQYF
>TRBV10-3|NA|NA|TRBJ2-1|13
TGTGCCACCGCGGTCGCTAGCGTGGATGAGCAGTTCTTC
CATAVASVDEQFF
>TRBV3-1|TRBD2|NA|TRBJ2-1|18
TGTGCCAGCAGCCAAGTTTATCGAGGGAGGGCCTCTTACAATGAGCAGTTCTTC
CASSQVYRGRASYNEQFF
>TRBV7-9|NA|NA|TRBJ2-1|11
TGTGCCAGCGGGCTGGCCCTGGAGCAGTTCTTC
CASGLALEQFF
>TRBV20-1|TRBD1|once|TRBJ2-7|13
TGCAGTGCTCTGACAGGGAGCTCCTACGAGCAGTACTTC
CSALTGSSYEQYF
>TRBV7-6|TRBD2|few|TRBJ2-1|14
TGTGCCAGCAAGGCTGGCGGGAGATCCAATGAGCAGTTCTTC
CASKAGGRSNEQFF
>TRBV6-2/TRBV6-3|NA|once|TRBJ2-5|13
TGTGCCAGCAAGATTCCGGGAGTGGAGACCCAGTACTTC
CASKIPGVETQYF
>TRBV3-1|NA|NA|TRBJ1-5|18
TGTGCCAGCACCTCGACCGCAGGTGGGTTCGGAAGCAATCAGCCCCAGCATTTT
CASTSTAGGFGSNQPQHF
>TRBV6-5|TRBD1|NA|TRBJ1-1|14
TGTGCCAGCAGTTACCAGGGGGCAGGGACTGAAGCTTTCTTT
CASSYQGAGTEAFF
>TRBV20-1|NA|few|TRBJ2-1|11
TGCAGTGCTAGAGATCCCCCCGGGCAGTTCTTC
CSARDPPGQFF
>TRBV5-1|TRBD2|NA|TRBJ2-3|17
TGCGCCAGCCGTCGGATCAGCGCGGGAGGGAACACAGATACGCAGTATTTT
CASRRISAGGNTDTQYF
>TRBV2|NA|many|TRBJ2-5|15
TGTGCCAGCAGTGAAGATATTGGGTTGCAAGAGACCCAGTACTTC
CASSEDIGLQETQYF
>TRBV12-3/TRBV12-4|NA|NA|TRBJ2-7|14
TGTGCCAGCAGTCCACGGACAGATCTCTACGAGCAGTACTTC
CASSPRTDLYEQYF
>TRBV5-1|NA|few|TRBJ1-3|16
TGCGCCAGCAGCTTGGAGAGCAGACTCTCTGGAAACACCATATATTTT
CASSLESRLSGNTIYF
>TRBV20-1|TRBD2|NA|TRBJ2-7|16
TGCAGTGCTACCCCCGGCGGGAGCCCGTCAGGCTACGAGCAGTACTTC
CSATPGGSPSGYEQYF
>TRBV5-1|TRBD1|once|TRBJ2-1|14
TGCGCCAGCAGCATCCGGGACAGCTACAATGAGCAGTTCTTC
CASSIRDSYNEQFF
>TRBV29-1|NA|NA|TRBJ1-1|16
TGCAGCGTTGAAGATCTTCGGGACCCAGGACCCTGGGAAGCTTTCTTT
CSVEDLRDPGPWEAFF
>TRBV5-1|NA|NA|TRBJ1-1|14
TGCGCCAGCAGCTTGACCACAGGGTTCACTGAAGCTTTCTTT
CASSLTTGFTEAFF
>TRBV11-2|TRBD2|many|TRBJ2-7|18
TGTGCCAGCAGCTTAGGGTCTAGCGGGAGGGCGGCCTCCTACGAGCAGTACTTC
CASSLGSSGRAASYEQYF
>TRBV7-6|TRBD1|NA|TRBJ2-7|18
TGTGCCAGCAGCTTAGAGCTGGGACAGGGGGCCCGAGCCTACGAGCAGTACTTC
CASSLELGQGARAYEQYF
>TRBV5-1|TRBD2|few|TRBJ2-2|16
TGCGCCAGCAGCTGGGAGCGGGAGGGCCGCACCGGGGAGCTGTTTTTT
CASSWEREGRTGELFF
>TRBV20-1|NA|many|TRBJ2-3|12
TGCAGTGCTAGAGTGGAGGTTGATACGCAGTATTTT
CSARVEVDTQYF